Shown below are 19 T cell receptor beta chains from a single sample sequenced in a study of cytomegalovirus exposure and HLA in healthy donors. With 60 Vbeta and 13 Jbeta primers, the PCR was carried out. Data came from immunoSEQ multiplex PCR; TCRdb stores just in-frame clones and leaves some out. The table records about 55,000 clones, approximately 78% of them present only once. The sample was PBMCs. The receptors here all came from a female donor in good health and CMV-seronegative.

This clone has a single count. V gene TRBV7-2 combines with J gene TRBJ1-2; 10 bases map to TRBD1. Germline lookup yields CDR1 SGHTA and CDR2 FQGNSA. The ends lost 4 bases at V and 8 bases at J; junction bases unmatched: 13. The CDR3 covers 16 residues. CDR3 loop: CASSSGQGGPPGGYTF. The CDR3 DNA reads as TGTGCCAGCAGCTCCGGACAGGGGGGCCCCCCAGGGGGCTACACCTTC. The full variable domain, rest sourced from reference TRBV7-2 and TRBJ1-2, is GAGVSQSPSNKVTEKGKDVELRCDPISGHTALYWYRQSLGQGLEFLIYFQGNSAPDKSGLPSDRFSAERTGGSVSTLTIQRTQQEDSAVYLCASSSGQGGPPGGYTFGSGTRLTVV.

A note on this clone: Since no conserved phenylalanine or tryptophan closes the CDR3, a read error is the likely cause. V and J are TRBV7-2 and TRBJ1-5, with D maybe TRBD1 (6 bases). V gave up 1 base and J gave up 6 bases, with 13 bases separating them. The CDR3 is 15 residues long. Per the germline V gene, CDR1 is SGHTA and CDR2 is FQGNSA. In DNA form, the CDR3 reads TGTGCCAGCAGCTTAGGTGGACAGTGGAGTCAGCCCCAGCATTCT. Amino acids: CASSLGGQWSQPQHS.

The V gene is TRBV7-9, the J gene TRBJ1-4, with 7 bases that match TRBD1. Germline V gives CDR1 SEHNR, CDR2 FQNEAQ (reference sequence). The CDR3 consists of 13 residues. Unmatched junction bases numbered 8, after V lost 5 bases and J lost 11 bases. CDR3 DNA sequence: TGTGCCAGCAGCAATGCTGACAGGGACAAACTGTTTTTT. Its translation: CASSNADRDKLFF.

The chain employs TRBV7-2 and TRBJ2-3, with D maybe TRBD2 (6 bases). The V end was cut by 1 base, the J end by 6 bases, with 20 bases between. The germline V gene encodes CDR1 SGHTA and CDR2 FQGNSA. This CDR3 region has 17 residues. The CDR3 region has the DNA TGTGCCAGCAGCTTAGAGGGGCCGGGAGCGGCTGGGGATACGCAGTATTTT. Its protein product is CASSLEGPGAAGDTQYF.

The rearrangement uses TRBV5-1 and TRBJ1-2; D is undetermined. Germline lookup yields CDR1 SGHRS and CDR2 YFSETQ. This CDR3 comprises 12 residues. V was trimmed by 0 bases and J by 7 bases, leaving 7 bases between them. CDR3 nucleotides: TGCGCCAGCAGCTTGGGTTCCCTTGGCTACACCTTC. Its translation: CASSLGSLGYTF.

The V call is TRBV18, the J call TRBJ1-6, with 9 nucleotides matching TRBD1. Germline lookup yields CDR1 KGHSH and CDR2 LQKENI. The V and J ends lost 3 bases and 8 bases, in that order; junction bases with no gene match: 8. The length of the CDR3 is 16 residues. CDR3 in amino acids: CASSPFPRTGDSPLHF. The CDR3 DNA follows: TGTGCCAGCTCACCTTTCCCCAGGACAGGGGATTCACCCCTCCACTTT.

This chain links TRBV7-9 with TRBJ2-1; tentative D call: TRBD1 (5 bases). The CDR3 length is 16 residues. Germline V gene data show CDR1 as SEHNR and CDR2 as FQNEAQ (reference sequence). V lost 5 bases to trimming and J lost 0 bases, with 14 bases between them. CDR3 sequence (DNA): TGTGCCAGCAGCCCCCTAGGGGATACCTCCTACAATGAGCAGTTCTTC. It encodes CASSPLGDTSYNEQFF.

This chain joins TRBV11-2 and TRBJ2-7; 8 bases agree with TRBD1. The CDR3 has 13 residues. Germline V lookup: CDR1 SGHAT, CDR2 FQNNGV. Trimming took 4 bases from V and 11 from J; bases not matched to a gene: 10. In DNA form, the CDR3 reads TGTGCCAGCAGCTCCGATACCGGGACAGGCGAGTACTTC. It specifies CASSSDTGTGEYF.

The V and J genes are TRBV5-1 and TRBJ1-3; D is unresolved. Germline loops: CDR1 SGHRS, CDR2 YFSETQ. This CDR3 spans 16 amino acids. V shed 3 bases and J shed 0 bases, with 13 bases lying between them. As DNA, the CDR3 is TGCGCCAGCAGCTCGCACCCCACTGACTCTGGAAACACCATATATTTT. Its translation: CASSSHPTDSGNTIYF.

The chain recombines TRBV27 with TRBJ1-2; 8 nucleotides align to TRBD1. Per the germline V gene, CDR1 is MNHEY and CDR2 is SMNVEV (reference sequence). V was clipped by 3 bases and J by 7 bases; unmatched bases: 10. The CDR3 covers 15 residues. The CDR3 DNA reads as TGTGCCAGCAGTTTTAACAGGCAGGGGGCGGGTGGCTACACCTTC. This codes for CASSFNRQGAGGYTF.

The V gene is TRBV9, the J gene TRBJ2-5, with TRBD2 matching over 7 bases. Germline V gene data show CDR1 as SGDLS and CDR2 as YYNGEE. The V and J ends lost 3 bases and 3 bases, in that order; junction bases with no gene match: 5. The CDR3 totals 14 residues. The CDR3 loop reads CASSESGGKETQYF. CDR3 coding DNA: TGTGCCAGCAGCGAGTCGGGGGGTAAAGAGACCCAGTACTTC.

This clone was found a few times. Here the CDR3 DNA reads TGTGCCAGCAGGTCCGACATGAATCAGCCCCAGCATTTT. Protein product: CASRSDMNQPQHF. The chain combines TRBV5-5 with TRBJ1-5; D is ambiguous. V was pared by 5 bases and J by 4 bases, with 10 bases between. The CDR3 has 13 residues. CDR1 SGHKS and CDR2 YYEKEE come from the germline V gene (reference sequence).

J is TRBJ1-3 and V is TRBV5-1; unclear D gene. V gave up 2 bases and J gave up 1 base, with 7 bases separating them. CDR1 is SGHRS, CDR2 YFSETQ, per germline. CDR3 size: 14 residues. The CDR3 bases are TGCGCCAGCAGCTTTGCCGGGTCTGGAAACACCATATATTTT. It encodes CASSFAGSGNTIYF.

The rearrangement uses TRBV5-4 and TRBJ1-1; 8 bases align to TRBD1. J lost 3 bases, V lost 4 bases, and 11 bases had no gene match. The CDR3 is made up of 16 amino acids. Per the germline V gene, CDR1 is SGHNT and CDR2 is YYREEE (reference sequence). The CDR3 sequence is CASSQRQGRKDTEAFF. DNA of the CDR3: TGTGCCAGCAGCCAACGACAGGGGAGGAAGGACACTGAAGCTTTCTTT. The variable domain in full, completed from reference TRBV5-4 and TRBJ1-1, reads ETGVTQSPTHLIKTRGQQVTLRCSSQSGHNTVSWYQQALGQGPQFIFQYYREEENGRGNFPPRFSGLQFPNYSSELNVNALELDDSALYLCASSQRQGRKDTEAFFGQGTRLTVV.

The gene calls are TRBV7-2 and TRBJ2-2; the match to TRBD2 covers 13 bases. The CDR3 spans 18 residues. V was clipped by 5 bases and J by 0 bases; unmatched bases: 6. Germline loops: CDR1 SGHTA, CDR2 FQGNSA. This CDR3 reads CASSPTSGGAANTGELFF. The CDR3 region has the DNA TGTGCCAGCAGCCCAACTAGCGGGGGGGCGGCGAACACCGGGGAGCTGTTTTTT.

This clone appeared a few times. The chain recombines TRBV7-3 with TRBJ1-1, with a possible D match to TRBD1 (5 bases). The CDR3 consists of 14 residues. Germline loops: CDR1 SGHTA, CDR2 FQGTGA. Deletions cut 5 bases from V and 0 bases from J, with 10 bases between. The CDR3 DNA reads TGTGCCAGCAGCGCCGACAGCATGAACACTGAAGCTTTCTTT. Translating gives CASSADSMNTEAFF.

J is TRBJ1-1 and V is TRBV4-1, with TRBD1 as a possible D gene (6 bases). The CDR3 is 14 amino acids. Germline CDR1 MGHRA, CDR2 YSYEKL. Trimming took 3 bases from V and 5 from J, leaving 13 bases between them. The CDR3 region has the DNA TGCGCCAGCAGCCAGCTTACAGGGAGAACTGAAGCTTTCTTT. Protein: CASSQLTGRTEAFF.

The rearrangement links TRBV7-9 to TRBJ2-7; D might be TRBD1 (6 bases). Germline V gives CDR1 SEHNR, CDR2 FQNEAQ (reference sequence). V was trimmed by 3 bases and J by 1 base, leaving 10 bases between them. The CDR3 is 14 amino acids. The CDR3, as DNA: TGTGCCAGCAGCTTTTCAGGGGTGTCCTACGAGCAGTACTTC. Translating it yields CASSFSGVSYEQYF.

V and J are TRBV2 and TRBJ2-5; D unresolved. The germline gives CDR1 SNHLY, CDR2 FYNNEI. CDR3 length equals 14 residues. V gave up 2 bases and J gave up 7 bases, with 14 bases separating them. The CDR3 region has the DNA TGTGCCAGCAGTGAACTAGGCCCAACAACGACCCAGTACTTC. As protein: CASSELGPTTTQYF.